This T cell receptor beta chain was identified in a study of shared clonotypes between healthy human individuals. Clones were sequenced by immunoSEQ multiplex PCR, and TCRdb holds only the in-frame ones, with some missing. This sample has a few million clones; roughly nine tenths occur once, and the top ten carry roughly 0.13%. As to this clone: Its antigen is as yet unknown.

The CDR3 runs to 17 residues. Losses at the gene ends were 4 bases for V and 2 bases for J; bases not matched to a gene: 7. Germline CDR1 reads SGHNT; CDR2 reads YYREEE (reference sequence). Points from the study as a whole: In contrast to clonotypes shared by all four donors, non-shared clonotypes had lower generation probabilities. Across subsets, estimated richness was generally greater for naive than for memory populations.

Nashville, Tennessee was home to all donors, each a Caucasian adult. This sequence joins TRBV5-4 and TRBJ2-5, with 14 nucleotides matching TRBD2. Source material: naive CD4+ T cells sorted from blood. The sample's subset: CD45RA+ positively selected. The clonotype was recovered from a man aged 18 to 29 in good health. The CDR3 nucleotides read TGTGCCAGCAGCAAGGGACTAGCGGGGGAGAGTCAAGAGACCCAGTACTTC. Its protein is CASSKGLAGESQETQYF.